One sample yielded the 32 T cell receptor beta chains listed below, sequenced in a study of T-cell memory formation after mild COVID-19. TCRdb re-analysed the 5' RACE reads in MiXCR, keeping a single row per CDR3 protein. This sample carries 45,000 to 55,000 distinct CDR3 sequences, approximately 7.6% of them seen once, and the ten largest clones take more than 1.3%. Sequenced material: PBMCs or a T cell subset sorted from them (not recorded which). All receptors derive from a man between 18 and 29 years old who had mild COVID-19 (a few samples of this study predate the infection). Cell type and time point are not known.

This clonotype showed up just a few times. For the CDR3, the DNA is TGCGCCAGCAGCTTGGACGGGGGGTTCAATGAGCAGTTCTTC. Its translation is CASSLDGGFNEQFF. The rearrangement uses TRBV5-1 and TRBJ2-1; 7 bases map to TRBD2. V lost 0 bases, J lost 6 bases, and 3 bases stayed unmatched. This CDR3 is 14 amino acids long. CDR1 and CDR2 (germline): SGHRS, YFSETQ. Together with reference TRBV5-1 and TRBJ2-1, the CDR3 gives the full variable domain: KAGVTQTPRYLIKTRGQQVTLSCSPISGHRSVSWYQQTPGQGLQFLFEYFSETQRNKGNFPGRFSGRQFSNSRSEMNVSTLELGDSALYLCASSLDGGFNEQFFGPGTRLTVL.

The table lists this clonotype with a few counts. The gene calls are TRBV5-4 and TRBJ2-5; D unresolved. The V gene lost 0 bases and the J gene lost 4 bases, with 7 bases spanning the gap. This CDR3 region has 13 residues. Germline CDR1 is SGHNT and CDR2 is YYREEE (reference sequence). CDR3 DNA: TGTGCCAGCAGCTTGGAGGCGATAGAGACCCAGTACTTC. This translates into CASSLEAIETQYF.

V and J are TRBV11-2 and TRBJ2-3; no firm D call. CDR1 is SGHAT and CDR2 is FQNNGV in the germline V gene. This CDR3 spans 13 amino acids. Trimming pared 3 bases from V and 2 bases from J, leaving 6 bases between. Written as DNA, the CDR3 is TGTGCCAGCAGCTTGGACCTCACAGATACGCAGTATTTT. Amino acid sequence: CASSLDLTDTQYF.

V usage is TRBV6-2 or TRBV6-3 and J usage is TRBJ2-3; D not resolved. V was clipped by 6 bases and J by 2 bases, with 12 bases between them. The CDR3 runs to 14 residues. CDR1 and CDR2 (germline): MNHEY, SVGEGT. The CDR3 DNA sequence: TGTGCCAGCAGATCCAGCCCCCACACAGATACGCAGTATTTT. Translating gives CASRSSPHTDTQYF.

The genes are TRBV5-1 and TRBJ1-1; 10 positions match TRBD1. Unmatched junction bases numbered 4, after V lost 1 base and J lost 4 bases. CDR1 SGHRS and CDR2 YFSETQ come from the germline V gene. The CDR3 totals 15 residues. CDR3 DNA: TGCGCCAGCAGCTTGTGGACAGGGGGGGGCACTGAAGCTTTCTTT. It is translated as CASSLWTGGGTEAFF.

The chain uses TRBV5-1 and TRBJ1-6; no firm D call. Trimming removed 0 bases at V and 7 bases at J, with 11 bases between. Germline loops: CDR1 SGHRS, CDR2 YFSETQ. CDR3 length: 15 residues. The CDR3 coding sequence is TGCGCCAGCAGCTTGGTAGAAGACCTAAATTCACCCCTCCACTTT. It encodes CASSLVEDLNSPLHF.

This clonotype was seen ten or more times. V usage is TRBV5-1 and J usage is TRBJ2-1; tentatively, D is TRBD2 (5 bases). The V gene lost 5 bases and the J gene lost 0 bases, with 12 bases spanning the gap. The CDR3 covers 15 residues. Germline CDR1 and CDR2: SGHRS and YFSETQ. CDR3 sequence: CASRVSASSYNEQFF. In nucleotides, the CDR3 is TGCGCCAGCAGAGTTAGCGCAAGCTCCTACAATGAGCAGTTCTTC.

The chain combines TRBV4-3 with TRBJ2-7; 11 positions match TRBD1. The trim removed 4 bases at V and 4 bases at J, leaving 6 bases unmatched. The CDR3 loop spans 15 amino acids. Germline CDR1 reads LGHNA; CDR2 reads YSLEER. The CDR3 protein is CASSRGTGGLYEQYF. The CDR3 DNA follows: TGCGCCAGCAGCCGGGGGACAGGGGGTCTTTACGAGCAGTACTTC.

This clonotype occurred a few times. The rearrangement links TRBV3-1 to TRBJ1-2; no definite D call. Trimming took 6 bases from V and 4 from J, leaving 6 bases between them. The germline V gene encodes CDR1 LGHDT and CDR2 YNNKEL (reference sequence). The CDR3 extends over 11 amino acids. The CDR3 DNA reads TGTGCCAGCAGAGCCGTCTATGGCTACACCTTC. It is translated as CASRAVYGYTF. Full variable domain (outside the CDR3, taken from reference TRBV3-1 and TRBJ1-2): DTAVSQTPKYLVTQMGNDKSIKCEQNLGHDTMYWYKQDSKKFLKIMFSYNNKELIINETVPNRFSPKSPDKAHLNLHINSLELGDSAVYFCASRAVYGYTFGSGTRLTVV.

This clonotype was recorded a few times. V usage is TRBV5-1 and J usage is TRBJ2-1, with TRBD1 matching over 11 bases. The CDR3 consists of 15 residues. Unmatched junction bases numbered 5, after V lost 5 bases and J lost 4 bases. The germline V gene has CDR1 SGHRS and CDR2 YFSETQ. The CDR3 nucleotides are TGCGCCAGCAGTCCCGGGACAGGGGGGTACAATGAGCAGTTCTTC. Translation: CASSPGTGGYNEQFF. Based on the CDR3 plus reference TRBV5-1 and TRBJ2-1, the full variable domain is KAGVTQTPRYLIKTRGQQVTLSCSPISGHRSVSWYQQTPGQGLQFLFEYFSETQRNKGNFPGRFSGRQFSNSRSEMNVSTLELGDSALYLCASSPGTGGYNEQFFGPGTRLTVL.

The chain has TRBV12-3 or TRBV12-4 and TRBJ2-5; TRBD2 agrees at 11 bases. This CDR3 region has 16 residues. V lost 4 bases to trimming and J lost 2 bases; unmatched junction nucleotides: 6. DNA of the CDR3: TGTGCCAGCAGTTCCGAGACTAGCGGGGTACAAGAGACCCAGTACTTC. This encodes CASSSETSGVQETQYF.

The chain uses TRBV3-1 and TRBJ1-2, with D perhaps matching TRBD1 (5 bases). Germline V CDR1 and CDR2: LGHDT, YNNKEL (reference sequence). The V end lost 2 bases, the J end lost 8 bases, and 18 bases lay between the germline ends. CDR3 size: 15 residues. The CDR3 nucleotides are TGTGCCAGCAGCCAAACAAGGGGAGTAACGGGCGGCTACACCTTC. Translating it yields CASSQTRGVTGGYTF.

The CDR3, as DNA: TGTGCCAGCAGTTTAGAACAGCTCACAGATACGCAGTATTTT. It specifies CASSLEQLTDTQYF. This chain links TRBV28 with TRBJ2-3; D ambiguous. The CDR3 totals 14 residues. Trimming took off 2 bases at V and 2 bases at J, with 8 bases between the two ends. Germline lookup yields CDR1 MDHEN and CDR2 SYDVKM.

This clonotype was observed many times. The J gene is TRBJ2-7, the V gene TRBV4-3; D is unclear. Trimming took off 1 base at V and 2 bases at J, with 9 bases between the two ends. The CDR3 covers 14 residues. Germline assignment: CDR1 LGHNA and CDR2 YSLEER. CDR3 nucleotide sequence: TGCGCCAGCAGCCAAGTTCTCGGGCCCTACGAGCAGTACTTC. Translating it yields CASSQVLGPYEQYF.

Only a few counts were recorded for this clonotype. This sequence joins TRBV12-3 or TRBV12-4 and TRBJ2-4; D call uncertain. V was cut by 8 bases and J by 9 bases, with 17 bases left in between. This CDR3 spans 13 amino acids. For the CDR3, the DNA is TGTGCCAGCGAAGACTGGTCTTCGGGCATTCAGTACTTC. Amino acids: CASEDWSSGIQYF.

This clonotype was seen a handful of times. The chain uses TRBV20-1 and TRBJ1-1, with a possible D match to TRBD1 (6 bases). Trimming stripped 3 bases from V and 4 bases from J, with 6 bases between. The CDR3 runs to 11 residues. Germline CDR1 and CDR2: DFQATT and SNEGSKA (reference sequence). CDR3 protein: CSASRGTEAFF. In nucleotides, the CDR3 is TGCAGTGCTAGCAGGGGCACTGAAGCTTTCTTT.

This chain uses TRBV7-2 with TRBJ1-2; 10 positions agree with TRBD1. The junction had 12 bases not matched to a gene; V was cut back by 5 bases and J by 6 bases. Per the germline V gene, CDR1 is SGHTA and CDR2 is FQGNSA. The length of the CDR3 is 16 residues. The CDR3 DNA sequence: TGTGCCAGCAGCCCCCTCCGAGGGACAGGGGTGAATGGCTACACCTTC. Translated, it gives CASSPLRGTGVNGYTF.

This clonotype is judged medium-sized (0.01 to 0.1%). The rearrangement uses TRBV7-2 and TRBJ2-4, with D possibly matching TRBD1 (6 bases). The CDR3 extends over 15 amino acids. In germline, CDR1 is SGHTA, CDR2 FQGNSA. Trimming stripped 4 bases from V and 0 bases from J, with 10 bases between. The CDR3 sequence: CASSYQGRAKNIQYF. The CDR3 nucleotides read TGTGCCAGCAGCTACCAGGGGAGAGCCAAAAACATTCAGTACTTC.

By sample share, this clonotype is medium-sized. V usage is TRBV28 and J usage is TRBJ2-5, with TRBD2 as a possible D gene (5 bases). The germline V gene has CDR1 MDHEN and CDR2 SYDVKM. V was clipped by 4 bases and J by 5 bases, with 11 bases between them. CDR3 length equals 13 residues. The CDR3 reads CASSSGVYETQYF. CDR3 DNA: TGTGCCAGCAGTTCCGGGGTCTATGAGACCCAGTACTTC.

The sample holds a few counts of this clonotype. The chain links TRBV27 to TRBJ1-2; D may be TRBD1 (5 bases). CDR1 and CDR2 from the germline V gene are MNHEY and SMNVEV (reference sequence). The CDR3 totals 12 residues. Trimming took 5 bases from V and 10 from J, leaving 14 bases between them. CDR3 DNA sequence: TGTGCCAGCAGTCCCCGAGGGGTTTTCTACACCTTC. Protein: CASSPRGVFYTF.

This clonotype was recorded at least ten times. As DNA, the CDR3 is TGCGCCAGCAGCTTGGGATCCGGGATCAAGGGGGACGAGCAGTACTTC. It encodes CASSLGSGIKGDEQYF. The rearrangement links TRBV5-1 to TRBJ2-7; perhaps TRBD1 as D (6 bases). V was shortened by 0 bases and J by 5 bases, with 18 bases between the two germline ends. The CDR3 extends over 16 amino acids. Germline V gene lookup returns CDR1 SGHRS and CDR2 YFSETQ.

This clonotype was counted at least ten times. The chain recombines TRBV20-1 with TRBJ2-1, with TRBD1 matching over 9 bases. Germline CDR1 DFQATT, CDR2 SNEGSKA (reference sequence). The CDR3 has 12 amino acids. Unmatched junction bases numbered 5, after V lost 5 bases and J lost 9 bases. CDR3 amino acids: CSASGTGTEQFF. The CDR3 DNA reads TGCAGTGCTTCCGGGACAGGGACTGAGCAGTTCTTC.

This clonotype occurred a few times. This chain connects TRBV20-1 to TRBJ2-3, with a possible D match to TRBD2 (7 bases). This CDR3 region has 15 residues. The germline V gene has CDR1 DFQATT and CDR2 SNEGSKA (reference sequence). Deletions cut 0 bases from V and 6 bases from J, with 16 bases between. The CDR3 coding sequence is TGCAGTGCTAGAGATCTGAGGGGGGGAGGGGATACGCAGTATTTT. This encodes CSARDLRGGGDTQYF.

The chain is built from TRBV7-2 and TRBJ2-5; 9 nucleotides agree with TRBD1. V dropped 4 bases and J dropped 3; count of bases not matched to a gene: 0. Germline V gene data show CDR1 as SGHTA and CDR2 as FQGNSA. The CDR3 length is 13 residues. As DNA, the CDR3 is TGTGCCAGCAGCTGGGACAGGGAAGAGACCCAGTACTTC. Translation gives CASSWDREETQYF.

This clonotype was seen more than once but under ten times. The rearrangement uses TRBV7-2 and TRBJ2-3; 8 nucleotides line up with TRBD2. CDR3 length: 14 amino acids. Germline V gene sequence: CDR1 SGHTA, CDR2 FQGNSA. Trimming at V came to 5 bases and at J to 6 bases, leaving 7 bases not matched to a gene. CDR3 sequence reads: CASSTGGAADTQYF. CDR3 nucleotide sequence: TGTGCCAGCAGCACCGGGGGGGCGGCTGATACGCAGTATTTT.

This sequence joins TRBV5-1 and TRBJ1-5; D uncertain. With 0 bases removed from V and 3 bases from J, the gap between germline ends came to 10 bases. Germline values: CDR1 SGHRS, CDR2 YFSETQ. The CDR3 runs 15 residues. The CDR3 bases are TGCGCCAGCAGCTTGGACTCCCCATACAATCAGCCCCAGCATTTT. It translates to CASSLDSPYNQPQHF.

The chain employs TRBV7-2 and TRBJ1-4, with no clear D. The germline V and J ends were trimmed by 2 bases and 11 bases, with 15 bases remaining between them. The CDR3 loop spans 14 amino acids. CDR1 and CDR2 (germline): SGHTA, FQGNSA. In nucleotides, the CDR3 is TGTGCCAGCAGCTTAACTCCCCCCAGCGGGAAACTGTTTTTT. Translated: CASSLTPPSGKLFF.

This clonotype was seen many times. The rearrangement joins TRBV12-3 or TRBV12-4 to TRBJ2-2, with D perhaps TRBD2 (6 bases). The CDR3 has 15 residues. Trimming pared 1 base from V and 3 bases from J, leaving 9 bases between. The CDR3, as DNA: TGTGCCAGCAGTTTAGTTCCGGGGGACACCGGGGAGCTGTTTTTT. It encodes CASSLVPGDTGELFF.

This clonotype was observed many times. V usage is TRBV7-8 and J usage is TRBJ2-7, with a tentative D call TRBD2 (6 bases). The CDR3 spans 17 residues. V was cut by 9 bases and J by 6 bases, with 30 bases left in between. The germline V gene has CDR1 SGHVS and CDR2 FQNEAQ. The CDR3 coding sequence is TGTGCCAGGACTAGGATGTTGGGCGCAGGATCCCCCTGCGAGCAGTACTTC. It is translated as CARTRMLGAGSPCEQYF.

This rearrangement joins TRBV11-2 to TRBJ2-7; D remains unclear. CDR1 is SGHAT and CDR2 is FQNNGV in the germline V gene. V lost 5 bases, J lost 5 bases, and 19 bases lay in between. The CDR3 has 15 residues. Here the CDR3 DNA reads TGTGCCAGCAGCGTCTCGTGGTTCGCTCTCGACGAGCAGTACTTC. Protein product: CASSVSWFALDEQYF.

This clonotype appeared a few times. The J gene is TRBJ1-1, the V gene TRBV12-3 or TRBV12-4; TRBD1 matches at 8 bases. The CDR3 spans 14 residues. V lost 6 bases, J lost 1 base, and 4 bases stayed unmatched. CDR3 bases: TGTGCCAGCAGACGCGGACAGGGGAACACTGAAGCTTTCTTT. Translation gives CASRRGQGNTEAFF.

The CDR3 bases are TGCAGTGGTGGGGGGCCGGGCACAGATACGCAGTATTTT. Its protein is CSGGGPGTDTQYF. The chain recombines TRBV20-1 with TRBJ2-3, with D perhaps matching TRBD1 or TRBD2 (6 bases each). Germline V gene lookup returns CDR1 DFQATT and CDR2 SNEGSKA (reference sequence). This CDR3 has 13 amino acids. Deletions cut 7 bases from V and 1 base from J, with 12 bases between.